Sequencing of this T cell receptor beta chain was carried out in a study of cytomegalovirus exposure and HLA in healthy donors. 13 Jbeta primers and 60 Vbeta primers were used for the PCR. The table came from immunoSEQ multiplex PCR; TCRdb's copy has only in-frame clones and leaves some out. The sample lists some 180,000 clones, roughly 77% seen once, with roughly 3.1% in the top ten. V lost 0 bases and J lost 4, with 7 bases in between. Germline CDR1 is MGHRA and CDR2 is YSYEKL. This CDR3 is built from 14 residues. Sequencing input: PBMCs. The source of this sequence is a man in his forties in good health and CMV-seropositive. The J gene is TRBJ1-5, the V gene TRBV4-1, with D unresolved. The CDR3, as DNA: TGCGCCAGCAGCCAAGAGGCCAGAAATCAGCCCCAGCATTTT. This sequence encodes CASSQEARNQPQHF.